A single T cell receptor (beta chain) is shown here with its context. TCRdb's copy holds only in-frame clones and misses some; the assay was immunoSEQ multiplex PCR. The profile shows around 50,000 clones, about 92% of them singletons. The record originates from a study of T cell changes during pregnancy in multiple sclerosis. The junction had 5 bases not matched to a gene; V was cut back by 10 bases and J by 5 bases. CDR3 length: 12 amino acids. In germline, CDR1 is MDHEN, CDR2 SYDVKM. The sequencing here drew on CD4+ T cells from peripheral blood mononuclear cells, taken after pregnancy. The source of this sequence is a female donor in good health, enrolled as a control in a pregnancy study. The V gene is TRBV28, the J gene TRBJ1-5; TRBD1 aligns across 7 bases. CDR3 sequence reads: CATATGYQPQHF. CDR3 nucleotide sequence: TGTGCCACAGCGACAGGGTATCAGCCCCAGCATTTT.